This entry lists 2 T cell receptor beta chains sequenced from one sample in a study of T-cell memory formation after mild COVID-19. Each CDR3 protein gets one entry after TCRdb re-called the 5' RACE reads with MiXCR. The repertoire has under 300,000 distinct CDR3 sequences, over 9% of them found once; the top ten carry 22%. The specimen was PBMCs or a T cell subset sorted from them (not recorded which). The receptors were sampled from a man younger than 35 who had mild COVID-19 (a few samples of this study predate the infection). Cell type and time point are not known.

V is TRBV15 and J is TRBJ2-5; D tentatively fits TRBD1 or TRBD2 (5 bases each). V lost 4 bases and J lost 2, with 8 bases in between. CDR1 is LNHNV and CDR2 is YYDKDF in the germline V gene (reference sequence). The CDR3 has 13 residues. CDR3 region: CATSKGPQETQYF. As DNA, the CDR3 is TGTGCCACCAGCAAGGGACCGCAAGAGACCCAGTACTTC.

In its sample, this clonotype was seen a few times. The J gene is TRBJ2-5, the V gene TRBV15; D unclear. The CDR3 sequence is 13 residues long. Deletions cut 0 bases from V and 7 bases from J, with 9 bases between. CDR1 is LNHNV, CDR2 YYDKDF, per germline (reference sequence). CDR3 amino acids: CATSRDSIGTQYF. The CDR3 bases are TGTGCCACCAGCAGAGACTCCATTGGGACCCAGTACTTC.